Sequencing of this T cell receptor beta chain was carried out in a study of blood T cell repertoires in COVID-19. The CDR3 totals 13 residues. CDR1 and CDR2 (germline): SGHTA, FQGNSA. Deletions cut 6 bases from V and 4 bases from J, with 10 bases between. Repertoires were generated with immunoSEQ multiplex PCR, while TCRdb's copy carries only in-frame clones and drops some. The sample lists 150,000 or so clones; around nine tenths were seen once. Sequenced input: peripheral blood. This receptor was identified in a man aged 50-60 years with acute or convalescent COVID-19. The genes are TRBV7-2 and TRBJ1-5; a weak D match, TRBD1 (6 bases). CDR3 bases: TGTGCCAGCAGTACAGGGCCAAATCAGCCCCAGCATTTT. Translating it yields CASSTGPNQPQHF. Looking up the rest from reference TRBV7-2 and TRBJ1-5 gives the full variable domain: GAGVSQSPSNKVTEKGKDVELRCDPISGHTALYWYRQSLGQGLEFLIYFQGNSAPDKSGLPSDRFSAERTGGSVSTLTIQRTQQEDSAVYLCASSTGPNQPQHFGDGTRLSIL.